This TCR beta chain emerged from a study of CD8 T cells in ankylosing spondylitis. At least ten counts were recorded for this clonotype. Its antigen is unknown. Unmatched junction bases numbered 6, after V lost 5 bases and J lost 3 bases. Germline V gives CDR1 MNHNS, CDR2 SASEGT. The CDR3 runs 16 residues. General observations from the study: There were earlier reports of some motif variants in reactive arthritis synovial fluid and blood. Among TCR beta sequences, a motif of under ten highly homologous variants appeared characteristic of ankylosing spondylitis blood. Reportedly, significant enrichment of disease-linked clones occurred in matched ankylosing spondylitis synovial fluid.

Generation of TCR beta libraries employed quantitative 5'-RACE incorporating molecular barcodes. TCRdb called the 5' RACE reads again in MiXCR, with one record for every CDR3 protein. The data show a few hundred thousand distinct CDR3 sequences, over 8.5% seen once. The origin of this receptor is a male donor with ankylosing spondylitis or in good health (not recorded which). Sequenced material: blood, either unsorted or a sorted T cell fraction (not recorded which). The chain uses TRBV6-1 and TRBJ2-1, with TRBD2 matching over 11 bases. As DNA, the CDR3 is TGTGCCAGCAGTACAACAACTAGCGGGAGCTACAATGAGCAGTTCTTC. Its translation is CASSTTTSGSYNEQFF.